This TCR beta chain originates from a study of T cell repertoires in cytomegalovirus infection. Study-wide points: Cumulative public TCR beta family frequency identified carriers of CMV plus the relevant HLA. CMV-specific TCR beta clonotypes restricted by HLA-C were the ones dominating the ex vivo response.

As for this clonotype: Its antigen is unidentified.

TCRdb re-derived calls from the reads in MiXCR, one entry per CDR3 protein. The sample has almost 550,000 distinct CDR3 sequences, approximately 15% seen once. Per germline, CDR1 SGHKS and CDR2 YYEKEE (reference sequence). The CDR3 spans 15 residues. The trim removed 3 bases at V and 5 bases at J, leaving 8 bases unmatched. Sequencing was carried out using CD8+ T cells from PBMCs. The V and J genes are TRBV5-5 and TRBJ1-1; 9 nucleotides line up with TRBD1. The source of this sequence is a human donor in good health (CMV status not recorded). Some clones in this sample may be carry-over from other donors' samples. CDR3 sequence reads: CASSWTQGARTEAFF. DNA for the CDR3: TGTGCCAGCAGCTGGACACAGGGGGCGAGAACTGAAGCTTTCTTT.